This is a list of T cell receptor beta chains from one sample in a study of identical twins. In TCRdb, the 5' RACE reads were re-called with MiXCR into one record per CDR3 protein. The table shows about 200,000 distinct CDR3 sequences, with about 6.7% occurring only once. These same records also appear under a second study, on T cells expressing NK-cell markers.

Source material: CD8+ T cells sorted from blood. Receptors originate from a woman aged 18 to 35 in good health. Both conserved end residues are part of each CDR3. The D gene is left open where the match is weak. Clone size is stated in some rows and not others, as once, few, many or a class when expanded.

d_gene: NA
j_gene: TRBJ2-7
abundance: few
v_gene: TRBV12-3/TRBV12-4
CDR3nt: TGTGCCAGCAGTTTAAGCTCGAGGGAGCAGTACTTC
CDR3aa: CASSLSSREQYF

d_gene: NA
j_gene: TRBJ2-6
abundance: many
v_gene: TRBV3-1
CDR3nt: TGTGCCAGCAGCCAAGGATGGGGGACCTCCTCTGGGGCCAACGTCCTGACTTTC
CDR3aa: CASSQGWGTSSGANVLTF

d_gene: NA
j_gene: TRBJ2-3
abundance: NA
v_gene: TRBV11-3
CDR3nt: TGTGCCAGCCAAGCTTATAACGGGAAGGGGCTCACAGATACGCAGTATTTT
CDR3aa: CASQAYNGKGLTDTQYF

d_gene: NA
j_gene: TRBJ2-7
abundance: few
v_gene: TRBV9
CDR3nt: TGTGCCAGCAGCGTAGGGTTGGGGGGCTACGAGCAGTACTTC
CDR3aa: CASSVGLGGYEQYF

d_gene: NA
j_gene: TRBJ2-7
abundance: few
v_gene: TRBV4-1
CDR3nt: TGCGCCAGCAGCCAAGTCCCAGGGGTTAACTCCTACGAGCAGTACTTC
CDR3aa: CASSQVPGVNSYEQYF

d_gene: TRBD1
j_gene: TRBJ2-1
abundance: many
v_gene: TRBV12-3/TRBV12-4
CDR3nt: TGTGCCAGCGCGACAGGGGTTTTAATCAATGAGCAGTTCTTC
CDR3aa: CASATGVLINEQFF

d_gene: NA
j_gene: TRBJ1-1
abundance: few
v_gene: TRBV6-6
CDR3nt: TGTGCCAGCAATACGGCCGTGAACACTGAAGCTTTCTTT
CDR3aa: CASNTAVNTEAFF

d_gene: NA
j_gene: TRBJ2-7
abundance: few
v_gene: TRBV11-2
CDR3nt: TGTGCCAGCAGCTCCCCTGCGGCCACCGACTTGTACGAGCAGTACTTC
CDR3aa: CASSSPAATDLYEQYF

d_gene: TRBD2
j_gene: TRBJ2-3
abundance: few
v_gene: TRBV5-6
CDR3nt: TGTGCCAGCAGCTTGGATCCGACTAGCGGGAGAAGTCAGGCTGATACGCAGTATTTT
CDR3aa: CASSLDPTSGRSQADTQYF

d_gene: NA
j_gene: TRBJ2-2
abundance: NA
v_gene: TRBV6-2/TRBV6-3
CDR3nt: TGTGCCAGCAGTTACTGGTTGAACACCGGGGAGCTGTTTTTT
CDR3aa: CASSYWLNTGELFF

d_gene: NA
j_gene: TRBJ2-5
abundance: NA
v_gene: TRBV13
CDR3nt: TGTGCCAGCAGCTTTGGGGGGGCTGAAGAGACCCAGTACTTC
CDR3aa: CASSFGGAEETQYF

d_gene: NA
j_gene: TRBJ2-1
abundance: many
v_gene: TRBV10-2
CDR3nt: TGCGCCAGCAGTGAGTGGAACAATGAGCAGTTCTTC
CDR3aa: CASSEWNNEQFF

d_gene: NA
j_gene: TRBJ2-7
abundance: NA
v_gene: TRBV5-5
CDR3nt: TGTGCCAGCAGCCCGGGGGTTCTCACGCTTTTCGAGCAGTACTTC
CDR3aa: CASSPGVLTLFEQYF

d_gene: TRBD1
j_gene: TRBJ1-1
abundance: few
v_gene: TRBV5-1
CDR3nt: TGCGCCAGCAGCTTGGAGGGGGCGCGGACTGAAGCTTTCTTT
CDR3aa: CASSLEGARTEAFF

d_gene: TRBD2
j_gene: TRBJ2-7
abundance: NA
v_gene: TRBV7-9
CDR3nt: TGTGCCAGCAGCTTAGAGGCTAGCGGGAGGGGCTACGAGCAGTACTTC
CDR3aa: CASSLEASGRGYEQYF

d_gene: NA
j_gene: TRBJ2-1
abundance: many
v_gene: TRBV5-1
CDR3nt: TGCGCCAGCAGCTGGACTACTGTCTCCTACAATGAGCAGTTCTTC
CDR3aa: CASSWTTVSYNEQFF

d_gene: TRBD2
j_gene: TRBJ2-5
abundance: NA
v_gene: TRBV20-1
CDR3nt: TGCAGTGCTCGGAGGACTAGCGTTGTAGAGACCCAGTACTTC
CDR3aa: CSARRTSVVETQYF

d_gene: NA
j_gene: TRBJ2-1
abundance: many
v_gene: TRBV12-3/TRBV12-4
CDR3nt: TGTGCCAGCAGCCTGGGACTCCTCAAGAATGAGCAGTTCTTC
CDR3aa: CASSLGLLKNEQFF

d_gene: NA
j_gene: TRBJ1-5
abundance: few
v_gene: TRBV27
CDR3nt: TGTGCCAGCAGTTTATGGCAGGGTAGCAATCAGCCCCAGCATTTT
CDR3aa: CASSLWQGSNQPQHF

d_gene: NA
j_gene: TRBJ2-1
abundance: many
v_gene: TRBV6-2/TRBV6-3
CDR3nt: TGTGCCAGTGCCAAGGGGTCGGGCTCCTACAATGAGCAGTTCTTC
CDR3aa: CASAKGSGSYNEQFF

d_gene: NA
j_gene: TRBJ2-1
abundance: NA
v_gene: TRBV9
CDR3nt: TGTGCCAGCAGCGTAGTGGGCGGGACGCGCAATGAGCAGTTCTTC
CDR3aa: CASSVVGGTRNEQFF

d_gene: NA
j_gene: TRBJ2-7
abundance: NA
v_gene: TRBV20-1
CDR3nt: TGCAGTGCTAGAGTAGTGGACGAGCAGTACTTC
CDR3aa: CSARVVDEQYF

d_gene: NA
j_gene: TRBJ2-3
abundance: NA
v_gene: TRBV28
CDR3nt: TGTGCCAGCAGTTTTGGCTGGGGGGCGGATACGCAGTATTTT
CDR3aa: CASSFGWGADTQYF

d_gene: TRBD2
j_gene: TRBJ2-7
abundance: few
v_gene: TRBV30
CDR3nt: TGTGCCTGGAGTCTCGCGGGAGGTGAATACGAGCAGTACTTC
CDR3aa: CAWSLAGGEYEQYF

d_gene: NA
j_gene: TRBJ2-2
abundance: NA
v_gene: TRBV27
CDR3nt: TGTGCCAGCAGTTTTAACGGGGGCGCGTCCGGGGAGCTGTTTTTT
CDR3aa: CASSFNGGASGELFF

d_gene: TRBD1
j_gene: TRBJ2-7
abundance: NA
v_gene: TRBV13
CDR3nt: TGTGCCAGCAGCTCAAAGGGCGTACAGGGGGCGATCTCCTACGAGCAGTACTTC
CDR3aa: CASSSKGVQGAISYEQYF

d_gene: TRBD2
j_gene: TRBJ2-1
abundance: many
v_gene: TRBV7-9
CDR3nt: TGTGCCAGCAGTCGAACTAGCGGGATAGGGTATGAGCAGTTCTTC
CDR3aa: CASSRTSGIGYEQFF

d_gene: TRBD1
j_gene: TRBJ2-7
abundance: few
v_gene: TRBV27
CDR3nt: TGTGCCAGCACCGCGGGACAGGGGTACGAGCAGTACTTC
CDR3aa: CASTAGQGYEQYF

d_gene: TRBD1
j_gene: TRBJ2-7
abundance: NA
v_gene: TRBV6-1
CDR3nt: TGTGCCAGCAGTGGACAGGGGGCTCCTTCCTACGAGCAGTACTTC
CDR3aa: CASSGQGAPSYEQYF

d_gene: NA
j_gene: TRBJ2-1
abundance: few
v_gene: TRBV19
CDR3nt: TGTGCCAGTAGCCCGGGACCCTCTGTCTGCTCCTACAATGAGCAGTTCTTC
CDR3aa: CASSPGPSVCSYNEQFF

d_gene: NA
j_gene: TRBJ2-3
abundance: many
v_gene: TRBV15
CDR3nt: TGTGCCACCAGCAGGGGCACAGATACGCAGTATTTT
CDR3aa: CATSRGTDTQYF

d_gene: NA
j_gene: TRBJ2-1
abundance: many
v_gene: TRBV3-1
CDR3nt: TGTGCCAGCAGCCAAGACAACCAGCAGTTCTTC
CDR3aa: CASSQDNQQFF

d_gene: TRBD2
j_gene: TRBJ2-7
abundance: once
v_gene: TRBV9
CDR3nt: TGTGCCAGCAGCGGGGGGGTAGGGACTAGCGGATACGAGCAGTACTTC
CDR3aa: CASSGGVGTSGYEQYF

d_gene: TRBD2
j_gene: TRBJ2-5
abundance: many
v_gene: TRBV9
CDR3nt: TGTGCCAGCAGCGCCCGACTAGCTCAAGAGACCCAGTACTTC
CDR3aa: CASSARLAQETQYF

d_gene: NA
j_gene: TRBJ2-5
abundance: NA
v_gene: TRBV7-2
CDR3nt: TGTGCCAGCAGCTTAGTTCTGTCAGGAGAGACCCAGTACTTC
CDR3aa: CASSLVLSGETQYF

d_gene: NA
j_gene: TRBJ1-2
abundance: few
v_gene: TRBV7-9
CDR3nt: TGTGCCAGCAGGGGCCCGGGGGCGGGCTCTGGCTACACCTTC
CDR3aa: CASRGPGAGSGYTF

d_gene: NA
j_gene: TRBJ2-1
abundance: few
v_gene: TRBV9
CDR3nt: TGTGCCAGCAGCGTAGCCGTGGGTGAGCAGTTCTTC
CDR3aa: CASSVAVGEQFF

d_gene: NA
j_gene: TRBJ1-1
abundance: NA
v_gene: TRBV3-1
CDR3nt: TGTGCCAGCAGCCCCTTAGGGGAGAACACTGAAGCTTTCTTT
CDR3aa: CASSPLGENTEAFF

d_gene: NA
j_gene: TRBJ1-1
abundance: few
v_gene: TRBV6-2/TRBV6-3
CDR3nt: TGTGCCAGCAGTCGACACAGGAACACTGAAGCTTTCTTT
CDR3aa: CASSRHRNTEAFF

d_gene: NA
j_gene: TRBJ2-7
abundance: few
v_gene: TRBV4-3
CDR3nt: TGCGCCAGCAGCCAAGCACCTGCGCTCGAGCAGTACTTC
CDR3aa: CASSQAPALEQYF

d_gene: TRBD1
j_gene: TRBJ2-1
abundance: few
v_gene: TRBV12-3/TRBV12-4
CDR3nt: TGTGCCAGCAGTTTTGACAGGGGCTTGTACAATGAGCAGTTCTTC
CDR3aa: CASSFDRGLYNEQFF

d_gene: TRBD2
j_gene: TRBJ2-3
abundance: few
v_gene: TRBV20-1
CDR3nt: TGCAGTGCTAGAGATCAGAGACTAGCGGGGGGAGATACGCAGTATTTT
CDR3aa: CSARDQRLAGGDTQYF

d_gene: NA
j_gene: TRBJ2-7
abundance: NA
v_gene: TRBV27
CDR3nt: TGTGCCGCGGGGCAGGGAGTGGGTTTCGAGCAGTACTTC
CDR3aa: CAAGQGVGFEQYF

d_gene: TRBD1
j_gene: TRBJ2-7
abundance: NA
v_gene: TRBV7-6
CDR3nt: TGTGCCAGCAGCTTAGCCTCAGGACAGGGTACCTACGAGCAGTACTTC
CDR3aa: CASSLASGQGTYEQYF